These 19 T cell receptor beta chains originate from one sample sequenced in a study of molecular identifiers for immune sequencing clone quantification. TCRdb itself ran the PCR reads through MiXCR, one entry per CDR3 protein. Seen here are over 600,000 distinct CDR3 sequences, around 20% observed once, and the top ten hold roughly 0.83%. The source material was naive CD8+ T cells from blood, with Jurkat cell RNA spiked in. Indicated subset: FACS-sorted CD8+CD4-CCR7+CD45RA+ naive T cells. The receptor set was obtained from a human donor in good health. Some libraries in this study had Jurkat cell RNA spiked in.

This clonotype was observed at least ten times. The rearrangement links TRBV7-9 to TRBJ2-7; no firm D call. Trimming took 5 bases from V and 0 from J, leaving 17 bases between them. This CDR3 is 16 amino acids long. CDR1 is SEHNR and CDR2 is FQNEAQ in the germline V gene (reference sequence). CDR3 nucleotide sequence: TGTGCCAGCAGCAGTGAAACTACCCGGCTCTCCTACGAGCAGTACTTC. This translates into CASSSETTRLSYEQYF.

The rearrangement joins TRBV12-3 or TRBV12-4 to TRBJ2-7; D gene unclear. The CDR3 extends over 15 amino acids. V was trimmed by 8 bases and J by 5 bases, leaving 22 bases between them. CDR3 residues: CASSLGGHPLNEQYF. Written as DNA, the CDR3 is TGTGCCAGCTCTCTAGGTGGCCATCCTCTCAACGAGCAGTACTTC.

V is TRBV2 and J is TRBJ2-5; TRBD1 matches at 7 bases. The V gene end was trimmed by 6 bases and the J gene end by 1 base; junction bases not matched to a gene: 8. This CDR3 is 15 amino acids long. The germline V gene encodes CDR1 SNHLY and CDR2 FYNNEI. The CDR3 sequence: CASRAGRGIQETQYF. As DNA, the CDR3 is TGTGCCAGCAGGGCTGGCAGGGGGATCCAAGAGACCCAGTACTTC.

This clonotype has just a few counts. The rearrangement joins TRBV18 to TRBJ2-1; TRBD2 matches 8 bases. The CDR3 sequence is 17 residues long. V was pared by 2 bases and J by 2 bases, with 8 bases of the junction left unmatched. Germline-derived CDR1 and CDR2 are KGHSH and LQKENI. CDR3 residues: CASSPVLSAGAYNEQFF. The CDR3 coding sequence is TGTGCCAGCTCACCAGTCCTCTCAGCGGGAGCCTACAATGAGCAGTTCTTC.

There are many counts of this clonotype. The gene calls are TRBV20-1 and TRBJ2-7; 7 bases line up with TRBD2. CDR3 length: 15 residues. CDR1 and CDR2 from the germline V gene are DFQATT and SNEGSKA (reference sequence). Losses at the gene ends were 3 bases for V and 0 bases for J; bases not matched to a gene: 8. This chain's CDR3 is CSASGRRGISYEQYF. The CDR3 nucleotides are TGCAGTGCTAGTGGTAGGCGGGGGATCTCCTACGAGCAGTACTTC.

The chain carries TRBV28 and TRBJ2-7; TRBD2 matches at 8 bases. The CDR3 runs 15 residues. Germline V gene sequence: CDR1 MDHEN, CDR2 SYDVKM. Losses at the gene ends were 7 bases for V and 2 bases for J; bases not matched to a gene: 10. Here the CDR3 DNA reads TGTGCCAGCACCAACCCAGCGGGAGTGACCTACGAGCAGTACTTC. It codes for CASTNPAGVTYEQYF.

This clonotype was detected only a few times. The CDR3 region has the DNA TGCAGTGCTCCCACGTTCCGTGACGGGGCTCGGAAGGGGGAAGCTTTCTTT. Protein sequence: CSAPTFRDGARKGEAFF. The chain has TRBV20-1 and TRBJ1-1; maybe TRBD1 (5 bases). The V gene lost 5 bases and the J gene lost 8 bases, with 30 bases spanning the gap. This CDR3 region has 17 residues. Looked up from germline, CDR1 is DFQATT and CDR2 is SNEGSKA (reference sequence).

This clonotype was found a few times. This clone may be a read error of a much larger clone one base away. The CDR3 coding sequence is TGTGCCGGCAGTCGCCTCTATGCCTACGAGCAGTACTTC. Protein sequence: CAGSRLYAYEQYF. V usage is TRBV28 and J usage is TRBJ2-7; D uncertain. Per the germline V gene, CDR1 is MDHEN and CDR2 is SYDVKM. The CDR3 has 13 residues.

The CDR3 bases are TGTGCCACCCAATACGGCTATGGCTACACCTTC. Encoded protein: CATQYGYGYTF. The chain employs TRBV9 and TRBJ1-2; D is unclear. Trimming shortened V by 9 bases and J by 4 bases, and 10 bases separated the two germline ends. The CDR3 runs 11 residues. Germline CDR1 is SGDLS and CDR2 is YYNGEE.

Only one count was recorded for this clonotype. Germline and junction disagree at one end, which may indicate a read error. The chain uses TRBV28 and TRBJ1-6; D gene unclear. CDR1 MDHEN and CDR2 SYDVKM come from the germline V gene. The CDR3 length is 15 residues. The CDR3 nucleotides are TGTGCCAGCAGTTTATTTAGCTCCTATAATCCACCCCTCCACTTT. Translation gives CASSLFSSYNPPLHF. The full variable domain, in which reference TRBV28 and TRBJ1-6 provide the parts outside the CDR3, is DVKVTQSSRYLVKRTGEKVFLECVQDMDHENMFWYRQDPGLGLRLIYFSYDVKMKEKGDIPEGYSVSREKKERFSLILESASTNQTSMYLCASSLFSSYNPPLHFGNGTRLTVT.

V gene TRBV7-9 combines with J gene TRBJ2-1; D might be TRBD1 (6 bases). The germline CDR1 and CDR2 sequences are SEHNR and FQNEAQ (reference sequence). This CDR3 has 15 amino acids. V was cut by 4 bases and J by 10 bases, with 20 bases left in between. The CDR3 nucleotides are TGTGCCAGCAGCTCGTCACGGACAGCCACCTACGAGCAGTTCTTC. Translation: CASSSSRTATYEQFF.

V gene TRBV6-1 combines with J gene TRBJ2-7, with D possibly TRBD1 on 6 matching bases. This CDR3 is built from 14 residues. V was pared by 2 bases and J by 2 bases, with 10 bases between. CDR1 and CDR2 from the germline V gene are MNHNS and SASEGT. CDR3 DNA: TGTGCCAGCAGTGAATGGAACAGGGCCTACGAGCAGTACTTC. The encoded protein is CASSEWNRAYEQYF.

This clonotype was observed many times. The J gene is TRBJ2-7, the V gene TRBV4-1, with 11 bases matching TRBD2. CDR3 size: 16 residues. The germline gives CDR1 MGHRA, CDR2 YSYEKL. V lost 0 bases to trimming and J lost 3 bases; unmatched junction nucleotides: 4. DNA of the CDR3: TGCGCCAGCAGCCAAGATCCTCTAGCGGGAGGCTACGAGCAGTACTTC. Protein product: CASSQDPLAGGYEQYF.

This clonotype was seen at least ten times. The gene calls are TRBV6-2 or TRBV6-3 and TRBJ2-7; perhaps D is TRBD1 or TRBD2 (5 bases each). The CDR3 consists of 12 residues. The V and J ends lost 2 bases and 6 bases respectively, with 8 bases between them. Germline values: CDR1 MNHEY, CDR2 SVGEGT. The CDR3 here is CASSYGGVEQYF. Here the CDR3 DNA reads TGTGCCAGCAGTTACGGGGGAGTCGAGCAGTACTTC.

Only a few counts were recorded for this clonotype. CDR3 DNA: TGTGCCAGCAGCCACGACAGGGATACGGGCAACACTGAAGCTTTCTTT. Translation: CASSHDRDTGNTEAFF. The gene calls are TRBV7-9 and TRBJ1-1, with TRBD1 matching over 7 bases. The germline CDR1 and CDR2 sequences are SEHNR and FQNEAQ (reference sequence). This CDR3 has 16 amino acids. V trimming: 5 bases; J trimming: 2 bases; junction bases outside the gene matches: 11.

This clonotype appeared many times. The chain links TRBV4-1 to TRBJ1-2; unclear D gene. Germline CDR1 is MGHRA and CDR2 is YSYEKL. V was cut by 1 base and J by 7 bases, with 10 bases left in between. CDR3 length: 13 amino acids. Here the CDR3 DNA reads TGCGCCAGCAGCCAAGGGGCGTTCTTTGGCTACACCTTC. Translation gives CASSQGAFFGYTF.

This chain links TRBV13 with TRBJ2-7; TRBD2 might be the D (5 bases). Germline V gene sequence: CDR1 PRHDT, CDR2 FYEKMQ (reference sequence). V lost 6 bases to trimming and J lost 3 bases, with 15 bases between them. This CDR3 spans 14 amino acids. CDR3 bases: TGTGCCAGCAGATCTTGGACGGCGGGCTACGAGCAGTACTTC. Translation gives CASRSWTAGYEQYF.

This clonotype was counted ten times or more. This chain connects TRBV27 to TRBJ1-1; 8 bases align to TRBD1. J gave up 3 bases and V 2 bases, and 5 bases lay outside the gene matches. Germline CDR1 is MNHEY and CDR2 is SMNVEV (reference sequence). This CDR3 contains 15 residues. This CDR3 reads CASSLQGRGHTEAFF. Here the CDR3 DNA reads TGTGCCAGCAGTTTACAAGGCAGGGGGCACACTGAAGCTTTCTTT.

The CDR3 DNA sequence: TGTGCCAGCAGCCCACAGACAGGCACTGAAGCTTTCTTT. Translating it yields CASSPQTGTEAFF. The genes are TRBV12-3 or TRBV12-4 and TRBJ1-1; possibly TRBD1 for D (6 bases). Trimming took off 6 bases at V and 4 bases at J, with 12 bases between the two ends. The CDR3 sequence is 13 residues long.